These T cell receptor beta chains were read from a single sample in a study of beta chain features in type 1 diabetes. Using immunoSEQ multiplex PCR, the repertoire was profiled, and TCRdb retains in-frame clones only, with some absent. Of 810,000 or so clones detected, roughly 15% appear once; the ten largest clones hold 0.023%. Sequencing was performed on naive CD4+ T cells from blood. The receptors were sampled from a woman between 18 and 29 years old in good health. Both conserved end residues are part of each CDR3. Fields, in order: CDR3 protein, V gene, J gene.

cdr3_aa: CASSLGSGRAEDTQYF; v_call: TRBV7-9; j_call: TRBJ2-3
cdr3_aa: CASSLGAGQETQYF; v_call: TRBV5-4; j_call: TRBJ2-5
cdr3_aa: CASSPIITEAFF; v_call: TRBV18; j_call: TRBJ1-1
cdr3_aa: CASSKEQEVHNQPQHF; v_call: TRBV21-1; j_call: TRBJ1-5
cdr3_aa: CASRDGTGTYNEQFF; v_call: TRBV2; j_call: TRBJ2-1
cdr3_aa: CASSRSGGSVNNEQFF; v_call: TRBV18; j_call: TRBJ2-1
cdr3_aa: CASSPQASNTEAFF; v_call: TRBV7-9; j_call: TRBJ1-1
cdr3_aa: CASSYDRASNQPQHF; v_call: TRBV6-1; j_call: TRBJ1-5
cdr3_aa: CASSLGLAANNEQFF; v_call: TRBV5-8; j_call: TRBJ2-1
cdr3_aa: CASSSQGNEQFF; v_call: TRBV7-9; j_call: TRBJ2-1
cdr3_aa: CASSGRTSGRWGELFF; v_call: TRBV11-2; j_call: TRBJ2-2
cdr3_aa: CASSQDIGLSYEQYF; v_call: TRBV4-3; j_call: TRBJ2-7
cdr3_aa: CASSLRARPDTDTQYF; v_call: TRBV19; j_call: TRBJ2-3
cdr3_aa: CAKGLAEYKGSYNEQFF; v_call: TRBV14; j_call: TRBJ2-1
cdr3_aa: CASSPTTGGRNEQFF; v_call: TRBV7-2; j_call: TRBJ2-1
cdr3_aa: CASSPPRAGNTEAFF; v_call: TRBV28; j_call: TRBJ1-1
cdr3_aa: CASSLGGTSYEQYF; v_call: TRBV7-3; j_call: TRBJ2-7
cdr3_aa: CASSLGLAGFQETQYF; v_call: TRBV5-1; j_call: TRBJ2-5
cdr3_aa: CASSPRGAANEKLFF; v_call: TRBV7-9; j_call: TRBJ1-4
cdr3_aa: CASSLSGQQETQYF; v_call: TRBV7-9; j_call: TRBJ2-5